Shown below are 19 T cell receptor beta chains from a single sample sequenced in a study of T cell repertoires in cytomegalovirus infection. TCRdb re-called the reads through MiXCR, storing one row per CDR3 protein. The repertoire holds roughly 600,000 distinct CDR3 sequences, with less than 25% as singletons. Sequencing was done on a sample of CD8+ T cells from PBMCs. Receptors were obtained from a human donor in good health (CMV status not recorded). Some clones in this sample may be carry-over from other donors' samples.

The chain has TRBV29-1 and TRBJ1-1, with a weak D call TRBD1 (5 bases). Trimming took off 3 bases at V and 1 base at J, with 9 bases between the two ends. Germline CDR1 and CDR2: SQVTM and ANQGSEA. This CDR3 is built from 13 residues. The CDR3 here is CSVDGGSNTEAFF. The CDR3 DNA reads TGCAGCGTTGACGGGGGATCGAACACTGAAGCTTTCTTT.

This clonotype was detected only a few times. The chain couples TRBV28 to TRBJ1-2; D may be TRBD1 (5 bases). Germline CDR1 reads MDHEN; CDR2 reads SYDVKM. V dropped 3 bases and J dropped 4 bases, with 24 bases sitting between them. CDR3 length: 18 amino acids. CDR3 DNA: TGTGCCAGCAGTTTTACCCTCGGAGGGGATAGGTACACCTATGGCTACACCTTC. Its protein product is CASSFTLGGDRYTYGYTF.

The V and J genes are TRBV12-3 or TRBV12-4 and TRBJ2-7, with TRBD2 as a possible D gene (6 bases). Trimming removed 6 bases from V and 3 bases from J, with 18 bases in between. CDR3 size: 15 residues. The CDR3 loop reads CASSLEGTAVYEQYF. The CDR3, as DNA: TGTGCCAGCAGCCTCGAGGGGACTGCCGTCTACGAGCAGTACTTC.

The rearrangement joins TRBV4-3 to TRBJ2-3; TRBD2 matches 10 bases. This CDR3 is built from 18 residues. Germline V gene lookup returns CDR1 LGHNA and CDR2 YSLEER. V was pared by 0 bases and J by 3 bases, with 9 bases of the junction left unmatched. CDR3 loop: CASSQEGSGGAWTDTQYF. CDR3 DNA sequence: TGCGCCAGCAGCCAAGAAGGCAGCGGGGGGGCCTGGACAGATACGCAGTATTTT.

With regard to this clonotype: It may be a read error: a sequence one base away is much more abundant. The V gene is TRBV28, the J gene TRBJ2-6, with 9 nucleotides matching TRBD2. CDR3 length equals 20 residues. Germline loops: CDR1 MDHEN, CDR2 SYDVKM. The CDR3 here is CASSFGYLAGPSSGTNVLTF. CDR3 DNA sequence: TGTGCCAGCAGCTTTGGATATCTAGCGGGGCCATCCTCTGGGACCAACGTCCTGACTTTC.

This rearrangement joins TRBV15 to TRBJ2-7; 9 bases fit TRBD1. This CDR3 is built from 15 residues. Germline V lookup: CDR1 LNHNV, CDR2 YYDKDF (reference sequence). Trimming at V came to 5 bases and at J to 6 bases, leaving 11 bases not matched to a gene. The CDR3 region has the DNA TGTGCCACCAGCCTTAACCGGGACAGGGATTCCGAGCAGTACTTC. Translated, it gives CATSLNRDRDSEQYF.

The chain has TRBV14 and TRBJ2-5; 9 nucleotides agree with TRBD1. The V gene end was trimmed by 4 bases and the J gene end by 5 bases; junction bases not matched to a gene: 11. The CDR3 totals 16 residues. CDR1 is SGHDN, CDR2 FVKESK, per germline. DNA of the CDR3: TGTGCCAGCAGCCTTCCGGGACAGGGAATACGGGAGACCCAGTACTTC. Translation gives CASSLPGQGIRETQYF.

In this sample, this clonotype turned up a few times. CDR3 in DNA: TGTGCCAGCAGTCTGGGGACTACTTTTCAACAATACATGAACACCTTC. The encoded protein is CASSLGTTFQQYMNTF. The V gene is TRBV2, the J gene TRBJ1-2; D possibly corresponds to TRBD1 (5 bases). V lost 5 bases and J 12 bases, leaving 28 bases between the germline ends. There are 16 residues in the CDR3. Looked up from germline, CDR1 is SNHLY and CDR2 is FYNNEI.

This chain links TRBV14 with TRBJ2-2, with D perhaps matching TRBD1 (6 bases). Germline V gene data show CDR1 as SGHDN and CDR2 as FVKESK. This CDR3 is 15 amino acids long. V was pared by 0 bases and J by 6 bases, with 11 bases between. Here the CDR3 reads CASSQEVSGAGELFF. The CDR3, as DNA: TGTGCCAGCAGCCAAGAGGTGTCAGGGGCCGGGGAGCTGTTTTTT.

The chain combines TRBV6-2 or TRBV6-3 with TRBJ2-3; 8 nucleotides match TRBD2. The germline gives CDR1 MNHEY, CDR2 SVGEGT. The V and J ends lost 4 bases and 2 bases, in that order; junction bases with no gene match: 8. The CDR3 has 16 residues. CDR3 DNA: TGTGCCAGCAGTTTAGACGGGGGGGCCGACACAGATACGCAGTATTTT. Translated, it gives CASSLDGGADTDTQYF.

The V call is TRBV15, the J call TRBJ2-3, with 8 bases fitting TRBD2. This CDR3 has 16 amino acids. CDR1 is LNHNV, CDR2 YYDKDF, per germline (reference sequence). V shed 0 bases and J 5 bases; nucleotides not matched to a gene: 7. The CDR3 here is CATSRDVGGVIDTQYF. CDR3 coding DNA: TGTGCCACCAGCAGAGATGTCGGGGGGGTGATAGATACGCAGTATTTT. The full variable domain, its missing parts supplied by reference TRBV15 and TRBJ2-3, is DAMVIQNPRYQVTQFGKPVTLSCSQTLNHNVMYWYQQKSSQAPKLLFHYYDKDFNNEADTPDNFQSRRPNTSFCFLDIRSPGLGDTAMYLCATSRDVGGVIDTQYFGPGTRLTVL.

This clonotype has more than one count but fewer than ten. The J gene is TRBJ1-4, the V gene TRBV7-9; 9 positions agree with TRBD1. The CDR3 has 14 amino acids. Germline-derived CDR1 and CDR2 are SEHNR and FQNEAQ (reference sequence). V shed 5 bases and J 8 bases; nucleotides not matched to a gene: 6. The CDR3 nucleotides read TGTGCCAGCAGCCCCGGACAGGGGTACGAAAAACTGTTTTTT. This sequence encodes CASSPGQGYEKLFF.

This clonotype showed up many times. This chain connects TRBV19 to TRBJ2-2; D gene ambiguous. Looked up from germline, CDR1 is LNHDA and CDR2 is SQIVND (reference sequence). Trimming removed 3 bases from V and 11 bases from J, with 10 bases in between. The CDR3 has 12 amino acids. CDR3 amino acids: CASSIPRNELFF. The CDR3 nucleotides are TGTGCCAGTAGTATTCCCCGGAACGAGCTGTTTTTT. The whole variable domain, filled in from reference TRBV19 and TRBJ2-2, reads DGGITQSPKYLFRKEGQNVTLSCEQNLNHDAMYWYRQDPGQGLRLIYYSQIVNDFQKGDIAEGYSVSREKKESFPLTVTSAQKNPTAFYLCASSIPRNELFFGEGSRLTVL.

The V gene is TRBV6-2 or TRBV6-3, the J gene TRBJ2-1, with D hard to call. CDR1 is MNHEY and CDR2 is SVGEGT in the germline V gene. Trimming removed 6 bases from V and 8 bases from J, with 14 bases in between. The CDR3 extends over 13 amino acids. CDR3 DNA: TGTGCCAGCAGCTTAGTTTATGCGGATGAGCAGTTCTTC. Translated: CASSLVYADEQFF.

The chain is built from TRBV27 and TRBJ2-6, with D hard to call. V lost 1 base, J lost 0 bases, and 4 bases lay in between. Germline V gene lookup returns CDR1 MNHEY and CDR2 SMNVEV (reference sequence). CDR3 length equals 15 residues. For the CDR3, the DNA is TGTGCCAGCAGTTTATTCCGCTCTGGGGCCAACGTCCTGACTTTC. It yields the protein CASSLFRSGANVLTF.

The rearrangement links TRBV20-1 to TRBJ2-7; weak D call: TRBD1 (5 bases). CDR1 is DFQATT, CDR2 SNEGSKA, per germline (reference sequence). This CDR3 spans 15 amino acids. Trimming cost V 1 base and J 2 bases, with 15 bases left between them. CDR3 protein: CSARVPDTLAYEQYV. The CDR3 DNA is TGCAGTGCTAGAGTCCCGGACACCCTTGCCTACGAGCAGTACGTC.

At least ten counts were recorded for this clonotype. An end of the junction does not agree with germline; a read error may underlie this. The V gene is TRBV7-9, the J gene TRBJ2-1, with D perhaps matching TRBD1 or TRBD2 (6 bases each). The CDR3 is 12 residues long. Germline V CDR1 and CDR2: SEHNR, FQNEAQ (reference sequence). Written as DNA, the CDR3 is TGTGCCAGCAGCCTACAGCCCGGGGGCACGATATTC. As protein: CASSLQPGGTIF.

This clonotype was seen repeatedly, ten times or more. The chain carries TRBV7-2 and TRBJ2-5, with a weak D call TRBD2 (5 bases). The V and J ends lost 3 bases and 9 bases respectively, with 14 bases between them. The CDR3 sequence is 13 residues long. Germline V gives CDR1 SGHTA, CDR2 FQGNSA. This CDR3 reads CASSFRSPEAQYF. The DNA for the CDR3 is TGTGCCAGCAGCTTTAGGTCCCCGGAGGCCCAGTACTTC. Using reference TRBV7-2 and TRBJ2-5 for the parts outside the CDR3, the full variable domain is GAGVSQSPSNKVTEKGKDVELRCDPISGHTALYWYRQSLGQGLEFLIYFQGNSAPDKSGLPSDRFSAERTGGSVSTLTIQRTQQEDSAVYLCASSFRSPEAQYFGPGTRLLVL.

The chain combines TRBV28 with TRBJ2-6, with 7 bases lining up with TRBD1. The V gene's germline CDR1 is MDHEN and CDR2 SYDVKM. Trimming removed 5 bases from V and 0 bases from J; junction bases left unmatched: 16. The CDR3 covers 20 residues. The CDR3 nucleotides are TGTGCCAGCAGTACAGGGGATCCCCTTAAGGGCCTCTCTGGGGCCAACGTCCTGACTTTC. As protein: CASSTGDPLKGLSGANVLTF.